This TCR beta chain is drawn from a study of cytotoxic CD8 clonotypes in ibrutinib-treated CLL. Some clones are missing from TCRdb's copy, which holds only in-frame ones; the method was immunoSEQ multiplex PCR. The data show about 140,000 clones, 75% to 85% seen once. This clone was recorded once. Genomic DNA in a quantity of approximately 1.8 micrograms was derived from cryopreserved PBMCs for TCR beta libraries. This specimen consisted of PBMCs, obtained after 36 months of ibrutinib treatment. The TCR sequence derives from a human donor with chronic lymphocytic leukemia.

In DNA, the CDR3 is TGTGCCAGCAACCTAGGGGCAGGGATCACGGAGACCCAGTACTTC. Its protein is CASNLGAGITETQYF. The rearrangement joins TRBV7-9 to TRBJ2-5; D possibly corresponds to TRBD1 (5 bases). The CDR3 runs 15 residues. Germline CDR1 is SEHNR and CDR2 is FQNEAQ (reference sequence). The V end lost 7 bases, the J end lost 5 bases, and 20 bases lay between the germline ends.